This T cell receptor beta chain was found in a study of cytotoxic CD8 clonotypes in ibrutinib-treated CLL. Overall study results and limits: Pretreatment clonality was elevated relative to age-matched healthy donors and paralleled circulating CD8+ T-cell counts.

Between the trimmed V and J ends, which lost 0 bases and 3 bases, there was a span of 11 bases. This CDR3 has 15 amino acids. CDR1 and CDR2 from the germline V gene are SGDLS and YYNGEE. A remark on this clone: The antigen remains undetermined.

Only in-frame clones appear in the TCRdb table, and some are missing; sequencing was by immunoSEQ multiplex PCR. The sample lists under 40,000 clones; 49% were seen once. The source of this sequence is a human donor with chronic lymphocytic leukemia. Sequencing was performed on PBMCs, taken before ibrutinib treatment. V and J are TRBV9 and TRBJ2-3, with a possible D match to TRBD2 (5 bases). The CDR3 region is CASSVASGITDTQYF. As DNA, the CDR3 is TGTGCCAGCAGCGTAGCGAGCGGTATAACAGATACGCAGTATTTT.